This TCR beta chain was documented in a study of blood T cell repertoires in COVID-19. Germline assignment: CDR1 LNHDA and CDR2 SQIVND (reference sequence). The CDR3 is 17 residues long. Trimming took 4 bases from V and 0 from J; bases not matched to a gene: 7. Here immunoSEQ multiplex PCR was the method, and the copy in TCRdb shows in-frame clones only, minus some. The sample carries around 62,000 clones, approximately 90% recorded once. The genes are TRBV19 and TRBJ1-2; 11 positions match TRBD1. This sequence was found in a woman aged 60-70 years with acute or convalescent COVID-19. Material for sequencing was peripheral blood. CDR3 DNA sequence: TGTGCCAGTAGTACCCCGGGACAGGGGGTAGCTAACTATGGCTACACCTTC. Its protein is CASSTPGQGVANYGYTF.